The 2 T cell receptor beta chains reported below all come from one sample, sequenced in a study of multiple sclerosis patients with progressive multifocal leukoencephalopathy. Clones were sequenced by immunoSEQ multiplex PCR, and TCRdb holds only the in-frame ones, with some missing. The sample carries about 33,000 clones, roughly 87% recorded once. As for time point: time of PML onset. The input for sequencing was PBMCs, taken from a patient treated with natalizumab. These receptors were collected from a human donor with progressive multifocal leukoencephalopathy.

This clone was counted only a few times. CDR3 coding DNA: TGTGCCAGCAGCTCGTGGGGAGGGGGGAACACTGAAGCTTTCTTT. Its protein product is CASSSWGGGNTEAFF. This chain joins TRBV7-9 and TRBJ1-1; TRBD1 is a possible D gene (6 bases). This CDR3 comprises 15 residues. CDR1 is SEHNR and CDR2 is FQNEAQ in the germline V gene (reference sequence). The ends were cut back, 4 bases at V and 1 base at J, with 13 bases in the middle.

The table lists this clone with a few counts. V and J are TRBV6-4 and TRBJ2-3; 7 bases map to TRBD2. V shed 2 bases and J 6 bases; nucleotides not matched to a gene: 5. Germline V gives CDR1 MRHNA, CDR2 SNTAGT. CDR3 size: 14 residues. CDR3 residues: CASSDASGSDTQYF. CDR3 DNA sequence: TGTGCCAGCAGTGACGCTAGCGGATCTGATACGCAGTATTTT.